These T cell receptor beta chains were read from a single sample in a study of control samples from healthy donors and cancer patients. The method was immunoSEQ multiplex PCR; TCRdb's version includes in-frame clones alone and lacks a portion of them. The sample lists almost 90,000 clones, 70% to 90% seen once, with 2.1% in the top ten. The specimen was blood. These receptors all stem from a middle-aged woman in good health. Both conserved end residues are part of each CDR3. A D gene is named only where the DNA matches it firmly. Not every row has a clone size; where given, it reads once, few, many or a size class.

j_gene: TRBJ1-6; v_gene: TRBV4-2; abundance: .; len: 16; d_gene: TRBD1; CDR3nt: TGTGCCAGCAGCCAAGTGCAAACAGGGGGATATTCACCCCTCCACTTT; CDR3aa: CASSQVQTGGYSPLHF
j_gene: TRBJ2-3; v_gene: TRBV5-1; abundance: once; len: 14; d_gene: TRBD2; CDR3nt: TGCGCCAGCAGCTTCTCTAGCGGGGCGACGAGGCTGTATTTT; CDR3aa: CASSFSSGATRLYF
j_gene: TRBJ1-2; v_gene: TRBV7-2; abundance: .; len: 16; d_gene: .; CDR3nt: TGTGCCAGCAGCCCTTTAGGTACTCGGACAGACTATGGCTACACCTTC; CDR3aa: CASSPLGTRTDYGYTF
j_gene: TRBJ2-2; v_gene: TRBV7-2; abundance: few; len: 12; d_gene: .; CDR3nt: TGTGCCAGCAGTCTTAGCATCGGGGAGCTGTTTTTT; CDR3aa: CASSLSIGELFF
j_gene: TRBJ1-1; v_gene: TRBV30; abundance: .; len: 16; d_gene: TRBD1; CDR3nt: TGTGCCTGGAGTGCCCCGGGACAGGGGAGATTCGGGCTGGCTTTCTTT; CDR3aa: CAWSAPGQGRFGLAFF
j_gene: TRBJ2-7; v_gene: TRBV5-1; abundance: .; len: 16; d_gene: .; CDR3nt: TGCGCCAGCAGCCCGGGTGTTTCGGGGGCTCAACGGGAGCAGTACTTC; CDR3aa: CASSPGVSGAQREQYF
j_gene: TRBJ2-5; v_gene: TRBV12-3/TRBV12-4; abundance: .; len: 13; d_gene: TRBD2; CDR3nt: TGTGCCAGCAGGGCAGCGGGAGCAGAGACCCAGTACTTC; CDR3aa: CASRAAGAETQYF
j_gene: TRBJ1-2; v_gene: TRBV2; abundance: few; len: 13; d_gene: .; CDR3nt: TGTGCCAGCAGTGTTGAGTTCCTGGGAGGCTACACCTTC; CDR3aa: CASSVEFLGGYTF
j_gene: TRBJ1-6; v_gene: TRBV30; abundance: .; len: 15; d_gene: TRBD1; CDR3nt: TGTGCCTGGAGTCTGCAGGGGGCCCGTGATTCACCCCTCCACTTT; CDR3aa: CAWSLQGARDSPLHF
j_gene: TRBJ2-7; v_gene: TRBV20-1; abundance: .; len: 12; d_gene: .; CDR3nt: TGCAGTGCTAGTAGGGGGGCGTACGAGCAGTACTTC; CDR3aa: CSASRGAYEQYF
j_gene: TRBJ1-3; v_gene: TRBV21-1; abundance: .; len: 15; d_gene: .; CDR3nt: TGTGCCAGCCCCAAGGAGGACAGGGCTGGAAACACCATATATTTT; CDR3aa: CASPKEDRAGNTIYF
j_gene: TRBJ2-5; v_gene: TRBV30; abundance: .; len: 16; d_gene: TRBD1; CDR3nt: TGTGCCTGGAGTTTGGAGACAGGGAGAGGGCAAGAGACCCAGTACTTC; CDR3aa: CAWSLETGRGQETQYF
j_gene: TRBJ1-3; v_gene: TRBV27; abundance: .; len: 14; d_gene: TRBD1; CDR3nt: TGTGCCAGCAGTCCGACAGGGGCTGGAAACACCATATATTTT; CDR3aa: CASSPTGAGNTIYF
j_gene: TRBJ1-4; v_gene: TRBV2; abundance: .; len: 15; d_gene: .; CDR3nt: TGTGCCAGCAGAGGAGGGGAGTATCCTAATGAAAAACTGTTTTTT; CDR3aa: CASRGGEYPNEKLFF
j_gene: TRBJ2-3; v_gene: TRBV7-2; abundance: .; len: 14; d_gene: TRBD2; CDR3nt: TGTGCCAGCAGCTCCAGCGGGGGGGCCAGTACGCAGTATTTT; CDR3aa: CASSSSGGASTQYF
j_gene: TRBJ1-5; v_gene: TRBV7-2; abundance: .; len: 12; d_gene: TRBD1; CDR3nt: TGTGCCAGCAGCTCGGACAGGGGGGTTCAGCATTTT; CDR3aa: CASSSDRGVQHF
j_gene: TRBJ2-3; v_gene: TRBV7-2; abundance: .; len: 14; d_gene: TRBD2; CDR3nt: TGTGCCAGCAGCTTACTAGCGGACACAGATACGCAGTATTTT; CDR3aa: CASSLLADTDTQYF
j_gene: TRBJ2-3; v_gene: TRBV20-1; abundance: .; len: 14; d_gene: .; CDR3nt: TGCAGTGCTAGTGGCCAGTATTGGGGAGATACGCAGTATTTT; CDR3aa: CSASGQYWGDTQYF
j_gene: TRBJ1-1; v_gene: TRBV6-5; abundance: .; len: 14; d_gene: TRBD1; CDR3nt: TGTGCCAGCAGTAGGACAGGGGGGAGTGGTGAAGCTTTCTTT; CDR3aa: CASSRTGGSGEAFF
j_gene: TRBJ2-1; v_gene: TRBV24-1; abundance: .; len: 15; d_gene: .; CDR3nt: TGTGCCACCAGTGGCTCAAAAGTTGACAGGAATGAGCAGTTCTTC; CDR3aa: CATSGSKVDRNEQFF
j_gene: TRBJ1-5; v_gene: TRBV27; abundance: .; len: 14; d_gene: .; CDR3nt: TGTGCCAGCAGGTCTCAGGGGTACAATCAGCCCCAGCATTTT; CDR3aa: CASRSQGYNQPQHF
j_gene: TRBJ2-3; v_gene: TRBV5-1; abundance: .; len: 18; d_gene: TRBD2; CDR3nt: TGCGCCAGCAGCTATTTCCGGGGGGTAGCGGGGAGCACAGATACGCAGTATTTT; CDR3aa: CASSYFRGVAGSTDTQYF
j_gene: TRBJ2-4; v_gene: TRBV12-5; abundance: .; len: 17; d_gene: TRBD1; CDR3nt: TGTGCTAGTGGACCCGGGACAGGAAATTCCTTGGGGAACATTCAGTACTTC; CDR3aa: CASGPGTGNSLGNIQYF
j_gene: TRBJ2-5; v_gene: TRBV9; abundance: few; len: 18; d_gene: .; CDR3nt: TGTGCCAGCAGCGTAGGGATGTCCATGGGGGCGTACCAAGAGACCCAGTACTTC; CDR3aa: CASSVGMSMGAYQETQYF
j_gene: TRBJ1-2; v_gene: TRBV18; abundance: .; len: 15; d_gene: .; CDR3nt: TGTGCCAGCTCACCCGTTTTTCCCGGGAGCTATGGCTACACCTTC; CDR3aa: CASSPVFPGSYGYTF
j_gene: TRBJ1-2; v_gene: TRBV5-1; abundance: .; len: 13; d_gene: .; CDR3nt: TGCGCCAGCAGCTTGGTGCTAGGTAGTGGCTACACCTTC; CDR3aa: CASSLVLGSGYTF